This TCR beta chain is from a study of T-cell reconstitution after alpha-beta-depleted transplantation in children (dated by TCRdb to the mid-2010s). Regarding the complete study: Using TCR repertoire profiling, the study quantitatively followed how T-cell immune reconstitution unfolded in children after TCRalphabeta/CD19-depleted allogeneic hematopoietic cell transplantation.

Library preparation used PCR. The listed sequencing device is Illumina HiSeq 2500. To normalize quantification of the TCRbeta repertoire, the TCR libraries were built with molecular barcoding that relied on unique molecular identifiers. In TCRdb, the public reads were trimmed at Q25 with fastp and aligned with MiXCR, with productive beta chains retained. Rows with one shared CDR3 protein collapse into an entry with the most common genes and DNA. This sample is represented by 500,000 or so distinct CDR3 sequences; approximately 32% of them were singletons. The leading ten clones occupy 2.4% of the sample. Per the germline V gene, MNHEY is the CDR1 and SVGEGT is the CDR2. The CDR3 starts with the cysteine, ends with the phenylalanine, and has 16 residues. Only the CDR3 part of the read is kept: 48 bases, read in frame from the first base. Here V drops 2 bases and J drops 2 bases, and the junction holds 7 bases not matched to any gene.

Concerning this clonotype: Its cognate antigen has yet to be identified. There are no base qualities to consult, and no much larger clone falls within one base.

The sequence is built from TRBV6-2 or TRBV6-3 and TRBJ2-7; 9 junctional bases match TRBD2. The TCR originated in a human donor who donated a stem cell graft to a child with aplastic anemia. The specimen was PBMCs from the stem cell graft donor, collected from the stem cell graft. The CDR3 has the sequence CASSYGISGSPYEQYF. In nucleotide form, the sequence is TGTGCCAGCAGTTACGGAATTAGCGGGAGTCCCTACGAGCAGTACTTC.